These 14 T cell receptor beta chains were sequenced from one sample in a study of T cell responses to AZD1222 COVID-19 vaccine. Measured with immunoSEQ multiplex PCR; TCRdb has only the in-frame clones, and not every one. The table records 100,000 to 150,000 clones, around nine tenths of them present only once. The material was peripheral blood, obtained on day 0 of MenACWY control vaccination. These receptors were taken from an adult in good health.

On this clone: The junction departs from germline at one end; a sequencing error may be responsible. The chain couples TRBV5-5 to TRBJ1-4, with D perhaps TRBD1 (6 bases). This CDR3 has 13 amino acids. The germline gives CDR1 SGHKS, CDR2 YYEKEE (reference sequence). In DNA form, the CDR3 reads TGTGCCAGTCGTGGGACAACGAATGAAAAACTGTTTTTT. The encoded protein is CASRGTTNEKLFF.

The V gene is TRBV28, the J gene TRBJ2-7, with TRBD1 matching over 8 bases. J lost 2 bases, V lost 7 bases, and 10 bases had no gene match. Germline assignment: CDR1 MDHEN and CDR2 SYDVKM. CDR3 length equals 15 residues. The DNA of the CDR3 is TGTGCCAGCACCACCCCCAGGGGGCCCGCCTACGAGCAGTACTTC. Its translation: CASTTPRGPAYEQYF.

V usage is TRBV11-2 and J usage is TRBJ2-7; TRBD2 might be the D (7 bases). Trimming left V 2 bases short and J 2 bases short, with 13 bases between. CDR3 length: 15 residues. From germline, CDR1 is SGHAT and CDR2 FQNNGV. CDR3 coding DNA: TGTGCCAGCAGCTTACTCGGGCGGGGGCCCTACGAGCAGTACTTC. It yields the protein CASSLLGRGPYEQYF.

Only one count was recorded for this clone. The chain couples TRBV3-1 (or the pseudogene TRBV3-2) to TRBJ2-7; possibly TRBD1 for D (5 bases). This CDR3 has 14 residues. V was shortened by 1 base and J by 5 bases, with 12 bases between the two germline ends. Germline assignment: CDR1 LGHDT and CDR2 YNNKEL (reference sequence). This CDR3 reads CASSQVAGSDEQYF. CDR3 sequence (DNA): TGTGCCAGCAGCCAAGTGGCAGGGTCCGACGAGCAGTACTTC.

The chain employs TRBV6-5 and TRBJ1-1, with D unresolved. CDR1 and CDR2 (germline): MNHEY, SVGAGI. The V end lost 2 bases, the J end lost 0 bases, and 7 bases lay between the germline ends. This CDR3 region has 14 residues. The chain's CDR3 is CASSYGKVNTEAFF. CDR3 nucleotides: TGTGCCAGCAGTTACGGGAAAGTGAACACTGAAGCTTTCTTT.

V and J are TRBV11-3 and TRBJ2-7; 7 positions match TRBD2. The CDR3 has 16 residues. Germline CDR1 and CDR2: SGHNT and YENEEA. The V and J ends lost 5 bases and 7 bases, in that order; junction bases with no gene match: 17. This chain's CDR3 is CASSLPTGTIVEEQYF. CDR3 bases: TGTGCCAGCAGCCTTCCTACCGGGACTATAGTTGAAGAGCAGTACTTC.

V is TRBV27 and J is TRBJ2-5, with D maybe TRBD1 (6 bases). CDR1 MNHEY and CDR2 SMNVEV come from the germline V gene (reference sequence). This CDR3 is built from 12 residues. V gave up 5 bases and J gave up 7 bases, with 11 bases separating them. CDR3 coding DNA: TGTGCCAGCAGTCCTATGGGGGCGACCCAGTACTTC. Translated: CASSPMGATQYF.

This clone occurred a few times. The V call is TRBV6-5, the J call TRBJ2-5; a possible D gene is TRBD1 (5 bases). The CDR3 runs to 16 residues. With 0 bases removed from V and 3 bases from J, the gap between germline ends came to 14 bases. The germline gives CDR1 MNHEY, CDR2 SVGAGI. DNA of the CDR3: TGTGCCAGCAGTTACTCGTTTTCGACAGCCGAAGAGACCCAGTACTTC. Encoded protein: CASSYSFSTAEETQYF.

This clone was recorded once. V is TRBV6-4 and J is TRBJ1-5, with D perhaps TRBD1 (5 bases). In germline, CDR1 is MRHNA, CDR2 SNTAGT. There are 15 residues in the CDR3. Between the trimmed V and J ends, which lost 6 bases and 5 bases, there was a span of 17 bases. Here the CDR3 reads CASRISGRRDQPQHF. DNA for the CDR3: TGTGCCAGCAGGATTTCAGGGCGGAGAGATCAGCCCCAGCATTTT.

This chain connects TRBV30 to TRBJ2-7; D ambiguous. Germline V gene lookup returns CDR1 GTSNPN and CDR2 SVGIG (reference sequence). V shed 2 bases and J shed 5 bases, with 10 bases lying between them. This CDR3 is 12 amino acids long. The CDR3 region has the DNA TGTGCCTGGAGTCCACCCGTCGACGAGCAGTACTTC. Translation gives CAWSPPVDEQYF.

This clone has just one count. The chain is built from TRBV9 and TRBJ2-3; tentatively, D is TRBD2 (5 bases). CDR3 length: 18 residues. Germline values: CDR1 SGDLS, CDR2 YYNGEE. Trimming removed 0 bases from V and 0 bases from J, with 17 bases in between. CDR3 amino acids: CASSVVASNPGSTDTQYF. The CDR3 DNA sequence: TGTGCCAGCAGCGTAGTCGCTAGCAACCCGGGGAGCACAGATACGCAGTATTTT.

The chain joins TRBV5-1 to TRBJ1-1; D unclear. The ends were cut back, 6 bases at V and 2 bases at J, with 14 bases in the middle. CDR1 and CDR2 from the germline V gene are SGHRS and YFSETQ. The CDR3 consists of 14 residues. The CDR3 DNA reads as TGCGCCAGCAACCCCCAGGCAACTAACACTGAAGCTTTCTTT. Translation: CASNPQATNTEAFF.

The chain employs TRBV7-3 and TRBJ2-7; D gene uncertain. The CDR3 is 12 residues long. Trimming took 3 bases from V and 2 from J, leaving 5 bases between them. The germline V gene encodes CDR1 SGHTA and CDR2 FQGTGA. The CDR3 sequence is CASSLTTYEQYF. The CDR3 bases are TGTGCCAGCAGCTTGACAACCTACGAGCAGTACTTC.

The chain uses TRBV24-1 and TRBJ2-3; 8 bases map to TRBD2. V dropped 9 bases and J dropped 7; count of bases not matched to a gene: 11. Germline loops: CDR1 KGHDR, CDR2 SFDVKD. The CDR3 is 14 amino acids. Here the CDR3 DNA reads TGTGCCACCGAGTCTGGACTAGCCCGGAATACGCAGTATTTT. It yields the protein CATESGLARNTQYF.